The 29 T cell receptor beta chains given below trace back to one sample, sequenced in a study of glioma-infiltrating T cells. TCR alpha and beta CDR3 regions were amplified from RNA using iRepertoire nested multiplex PCR. One entry per CDR3 protein, called by TCRdb with MiXCR from the multiplex PCR reads. Among more than 350,000 distinct CDR3 sequences listed, about 40% were seen once. Input material: glioma tissue, nonneoplastic brain tissue, or PBMCs (not recorded which). These receptors were obtained from a human donor with low-grade glioma or glioblastoma, undergoing nonglioma brain surgery, or in good health (not recorded which).

There are a few counts of this clonotype. This chain joins TRBV4-2 and TRBJ1-1, with 8 nucleotides matching TRBD1. The germline V gene has CDR1 LGHNA and CDR2 YNFKEQ. Germline trimming cut 4 bases from V and 4 bases from J; bases unmatched to any gene: 8. The CDR3 extends over 15 amino acids. The chain's CDR3 is CASSRGQVEFTEAFF. CDR3 sequence (DNA): TGTGCCAGCAGCCGGGGACAGGTCGAATTCACTGAAGCTTTCTTT.

The chain is built from TRBV20-1 and TRBJ1-1; 7 bases line up with TRBD1. V gave up 1 base and J gave up 1 base; unmatched junction bases: 9. The CDR3 has 16 residues. Germline lookup yields CDR1 DFQATT and CDR2 SNEGSKA (reference sequence). The CDR3 DNA reads as TGCAGTGCTAGAGCCAGGGGGAGTATAAAGAACACTGAAGCTTTCTTT. This encodes CSARARGSIKNTEAFF.

This clonotype was counted many times. The chain joins TRBV6-2 or TRBV6-3 to TRBJ2-5; D is undetermined. V lost 2 bases and J 5 bases, leaving 15 bases between the germline ends. From germline, CDR1 is MNHEY and CDR2 SVGEGT. The CDR3 contains 15 residues. The chain's CDR3 is CASSYDSLRSETQYF. The CDR3 DNA reads as TGTGCCAGCAGTTACGATTCCCTTCGATCGGAGACCCAGTACTTC.

There are a few counts of this clonotype. The chain links TRBV10-3 to TRBJ1-3, with D unresolved. Trimming took off 3 bases at V and 4 bases at J, with 13 bases between the two ends. Germline V gene sequence: CDR1 ENHRY, CDR2 SYGVKD. The CDR3 has 15 amino acids. DNA of the CDR3: TGTGCCATCAGTGAATCTGGCGCTGCAGGAAACACCATATATTTT. Residues: CAISESGAAGNTIYF.

The CDR3 DNA sequence: TGCAGTGCTAGCCGGGCTAGCGGGAGGTACAATGAGCAGTTCTTC. This sequence encodes CSASRASGRYNEQFF. V and J are TRBV20-1 and TRBJ2-1; 11 positions match TRBD2. The CDR3 runs to 15 residues. Germline assignment: CDR1 DFQATT and CDR2 SNEGSKA (reference sequence). Losses at the gene ends were 3 bases for V and 4 bases for J; bases not matched to a gene: 5.

The chain joins TRBV6-2 or TRBV6-3 to TRBJ1-1, with D perhaps matching TRBD1 (5 bases). The CDR3 spans 16 residues. V lost 2 bases and J 0 bases, leaving 13 bases between the germline ends. Germline V CDR1 and CDR2: MNHEY, SVGEGT. CDR3 coding DNA: TGTGCCAGCAGTTACAGCCAGGGTACAATGAACACTGAAGCTTTCTTT. Amino acids: CASSYSQGTMNTEAFF.

This clonotype was seen just once. A read error may account for a junction end that differs from germline. The genes are TRBV5-4 and TRBJ2-3; 8 nucleotides line up with TRBD2. CDR3 size: 16 residues. The germline V gene has CDR1 SGHNT and CDR2 YYREEE (reference sequence). DNA for the CDR3: TGTGTCAGCAGCCGACAACTAGCGGTCAGCACAGATACGCAGTATTTT. It translates to CVSSRQLAVSTDTQYF.

This clonotype was recorded once. The conserved final phenylalanine or tryptophan is absent from the CDR3, which likely points to a read error. The CDR3, as DNA: TGCGCCAGCAGCCCTCTGCCACCCCGGGACTGGGGGGCGGATGAGCAGTTCTTA. It yields the protein CASSPLPPRDWGADEQFL. V gene TRBV4-1 combines with J gene TRBJ2-1; D possibly matches TRBD1 or TRBD2 (6 bases each). V was shortened by 4 bases and J by 8 bases, with 27 bases between the two germline ends. Germline V CDR1 and CDR2: MGHRA, YSYEKL. This CDR3 comprises 18 residues.

This clonotype came up many times. The V gene is TRBV27, the J gene TRBJ1-2, with a weak D call TRBD1 (6 bases). Trimming took off 3 bases at V and 8 bases at J, with 13 bases between the two ends. Per the germline V gene, CDR1 is MNHEY and CDR2 is SMNVEV (reference sequence). This CDR3 comprises 13 residues. CDR3 protein: CASSFRGLNGYTF. The CDR3, as DNA: TGTGCCAGCAGTTTTCGGGGGCTAAACGGCTACACCTTC.

This clonotype was detected a few times. CDR3 sequence reads: CSAIVGGTGGELFF. For the CDR3, the DNA is TGCAGTGCTATTGTAGGGGGGACTGGCGGGGAGCTGTTTTTT. The genes are TRBV20-1 and TRBJ2-2, with D perhaps TRBD1 or TRBD2 (6 bases each). Looked up from germline, CDR1 is DFQATT and CDR2 is SNEGSKA (reference sequence). V was trimmed by 4 bases and J by 7 bases, leaving 16 bases between them. The CDR3 has 14 residues.

This clonotype was detected many times. V is TRBV7-6 and J is TRBJ2-7; tentatively, D is TRBD1 (6 bases). Germline loops: CDR1 SGHVS, CDR2 FNYEAQ. The V end lost 4 bases, the J end lost 2 bases, and 15 bases lay between the germline ends. The CDR3 is 15 amino acids. As DNA, the CDR3 is TGTGCCAGCAGCTCCCAATGGGGGCGACCCTACGAGCAGTACTTC. This gives the protein CASSSQWGRPYEQYF.

On this clonotype: At one end, the junction sequence differs from germline, possibly due to a read error. The chain links TRBV27 to TRBJ2-1, with a tentative D call TRBD1 (5 bases). Germline CDR1 and CDR2: MNHEY and SMNVEV (reference sequence). This CDR3 is built from 17 residues. The CDR3 region is CASNQWGHRGSYNKQFF. CDR3 DNA sequence: TGTGCCAGCAATCAATGGGGCCACAGAGGCTCCTACAATAAGCAGTTCTTC.

V gene TRBV28 combines with J gene TRBJ2-7; unclear D gene. The length of the CDR3 is 15 residues. V was pared by 3 bases and J by 4 bases, with 16 bases between. Germline CDR1 and CDR2: MDHEN and SYDVKM. The chain's CDR3 is CASSFFRLTTYEQYF. Written as DNA, the CDR3 is TGTGCCAGCAGTTTTTTCCGACTGACAACGTACGAGCAGTACTTC.

Details on this clonotype: Compared with germline, one end of the junction differs, possibly owing to a read error. This chain connects TRBV24-1 to TRBJ1-1; 8 bases match TRBD1. The CDR3 has 15 amino acids. Germline V lookup: CDR1 KGHDR, CDR2 SFDVKD. CDR3 loop: CATGDTRGPGTEAFF. The DNA for the CDR3 is TGTGCCACCGGTGACACCAGGGGGCCGGGCACTGAAGCTTTCTTT.

The chain joins TRBV4-3 to TRBJ2-3; 9 bases line up with TRBD2. The CDR3 totals 15 residues. Per the germline V gene, CDR1 is LGHNA and CDR2 is YSLEER. With V trimmed by 3 bases and J by 3 bases, 4 bases remained unmatched. This CDR3 is CASSHFLAGTDTQYF. CDR3 DNA sequence: TGCGCCAGCAGCCATTTTCTAGCGGGAACAGATACGCAGTATTTT.

This clonotype was counted ten times or more. The genes are TRBV27 and TRBJ2-7, with D unresolved. The CDR3 spans 18 residues. V was cut by 4 bases and J by 7 bases, with 29 bases left in between. Germline V lookup: CDR1 MNHEY, CDR2 SMNVEV (reference sequence). CDR3 amino acids: CASSSRTIAPILVREQYF. As DNA, the CDR3 is TGTGCCAGCAGTTCTCGGACCATTGCACCGATATTAGTACGAGAGCAGTACTTC.

The V and J genes are TRBV15 and TRBJ2-7; 8 bases fit TRBD1. J lost 4 bases, V lost 0 bases, and 8 bases had no gene match. CDR3 length: 16 residues. Germline lookup yields CDR1 LNHNV and CDR2 YYDKDF (reference sequence). The DNA for the CDR3 is TGTGCCACCAGCAGAGATCGGGCAGGGGGCTTTTACGAGCAGTACTTC. Amino acids: CATSRDRAGGFYEQYF. Full variable domain (remainder filled in from reference TRBV15 and TRBJ2-7): DAMVIQNPRYQVTQFGKPVTLSCSQTLNHNVMYWYQQKSSQAPKLLFHYYDKDFNNEADTPDNFQSRRPNTSFCFLDIRSPGLGDTAMYLCATSRDRAGGFYEQYFGPGTRLTVT.

This clonotype was seen at least ten times. The rearrangement joins TRBV7-2 to TRBJ1-2; D uncertain. Germline CDR1 reads SGHTA; CDR2 reads FQGNSA. Trimming stripped 1 base from V and 4 bases from J, with 13 bases between. This CDR3 contains 15 residues. Written as DNA, the CDR3 is TGTGCCAGCAGCTTAGAATTGACCGGAGGCTATGGCTACACCTTC. Translating it yields CASSLELTGGYGYTF.

There are a few counts of this clonotype. This chain links TRBV20-1 with TRBJ2-1, with 7 positions matching TRBD1. CDR1 and CDR2 (germline): DFQATT, SNEGSKA (reference sequence). Trimming took 5 bases from V and 3 from J; bases not matched to a gene: 7. The CDR3 loop spans 14 amino acids. The CDR3 region has the DNA TGCAGTGCTGGGGGACAGCGAAACTACAATGAGCAGTTCTTC. It codes for CSAGGQRNYNEQFF.

This chain connects TRBV28 to TRBJ2-1; 9 nucleotides align to TRBD2. Germline CDR1 reads MDHEN; CDR2 reads SYDVKM. The V gene end was trimmed by 4 bases and the J gene end by 4 bases; junction bases not matched to a gene: 8. The CDR3 extends over 16 amino acids. CDR3 nucleotide sequence: TGTGCCAGCAGTTCAACTGGTAGCGGGGGTTACAATGAGCAGTTCTTC. Encoded protein: CASSSTGSGGYNEQFF. Looking up the rest from reference TRBV28 and TRBJ2-1 gives the full variable domain: DVKVTQSSRYLVKRTGEKVFLECVQDMDHENMFWYRQDPGLGLRLIYFSYDVKMKEKGDIPEGYSVSREKKERFSLILESASTNQTSMYLCASSSTGSGGYNEQFFGPGTRLTVL.

This clonotype occurred many times. V gene TRBV27 combines with J gene TRBJ1-1; 10 bases fit TRBD1. Germline CDR1 is MNHEY and CDR2 is SMNVEV (reference sequence). The trim removed 4 bases at V and 3 bases at J, leaving 5 bases unmatched. This CDR3 region has 15 residues. In DNA form, the CDR3 reads TGTGCCAGCAGTTCGACGACAGGGGGCTACACTGAAGCTTTCTTT. Amino acids: CASSSTTGGYTEAFF.

This clonotype was seen more than once but under ten times. V gene TRBV3-1 combines with J gene TRBJ2-7, with 10 positions matching TRBD2. V shed 2 bases, J shed 7 bases, and the junction held 2 bases outside the gene matches. Germline CDR1 reads LGHDT; CDR2 reads YNNKEL (reference sequence). This CDR3 contains 13 residues. CDR3 sequence: CASSQLLAGEQYF. CDR3 DNA: TGTGCCAGCAGCCAACTACTAGCGGGGGAGCAGTACTTC.

As regards this clonotype: A read error may be the cause here, since a much bigger clone is one base away. The V call is TRBV6-2 or TRBV6-3, the J call TRBJ2-7; D remains unclear. CDR3 length: 15 residues. The germline V gene has CDR1 MNHEY and CDR2 SVGEGT. V lost 4 bases to trimming and J lost 6 bases, with 19 bases between them. CDR3 loop: CASSCSSRMRSEQYF. The CDR3 DNA reads as TGTGCCAGCAGTTGCAGTTCTAGGATGCGCTCCGAGCAGTACTTC.

As for this clonotype: At one end, the junction sequence differs from germline, possibly due to a read error. J is TRBJ2-1 and V is TRBV6-5, with TRBD2 matching 10 bases. In germline, CDR1 is MNHEY, CDR2 SVGAGI. This CDR3 region has 15 residues. The CDR3 loop is CAISPLAGVSNEQFF. DNA for the CDR3: TGTGCCATCAGTCCGCTAGCGGGAGTATCAAATGAGCAGTTCTTC.

Many counts were recorded for this clonotype. This rearrangement joins TRBV27 to TRBJ1-4; a possible D gene is TRBD1 (5 bases). V shed 6 bases and J shed 3 bases, with 17 bases lying between them. The CDR3 sequence is 16 residues long. The V gene's germline CDR1 is MNHEY and CDR2 SMNVEV (reference sequence). The CDR3 spells CASSYLRDSANEKLFF. The DNA for the CDR3 is TGTGCCAGCAGCTACCTCAGGGACTCGGCTAATGAAAAACTGTTTTTT. The complete variable domain, with remaining parts taken from reference TRBV27 and TRBJ1-4, reads EAQVTQNPRYLITVTGKKLTVTCSQNMNHEYMSWYRQDPGLGLRQIYYSMNVEVTDKGDVPEGYKVSRKEKRNFPLILESPSPNQTSLYFCASSYLRDSANEKLFFGSGTQLSVL.

The table lists this clonotype with many counts. This chain uses TRBV27 with TRBJ1-5; D remains unclear. With 5 bases removed from V and 9 bases from J, the gap between germline ends came to 17 bases. Germline assignment: CDR1 MNHEY and CDR2 SMNVEV (reference sequence). This CDR3 comprises 14 residues. The CDR3 spells CASSLGLGTPPQHF. As DNA, the CDR3 is TGTGCCAGCAGTCTTGGACTGGGCACACCGCCCCAGCATTTT.

The V and J genes are TRBV7-9 and TRBJ2-3; no firm D call. Germline V CDR1 and CDR2: SEHNR, FQNEAQ (reference sequence). V lost 7 bases and J 4 bases, leaving 9 bases between the germline ends. The CDR3 covers 12 residues. The CDR3 loop reads CASISNPDTQYF. DNA for the CDR3: TGTGCCAGCATTTCCAACCCAGATACGCAGTATTTT.

Remarks on this clonotype: Given a much more abundant clone one base away, this may be a read error. The chain recombines TRBV28 with TRBJ2-1, with 9 bases aligning to TRBD2. V shed 3 bases, J shed 4 bases, and the junction held 13 bases outside the gene matches. The germline gives CDR1 MDHEN, CDR2 SYDVKM. This CDR3 has 18 residues. The DNA for the CDR3 is TGTGCCAGCAGTTTTCGGGGAGGGGCTAGCGGGACTTACAATGAGCAGTTCTTC. This sequence encodes CASSFRGGASGTYNEQFF.

This clonotype has only a few counts. The chain uses TRBV7-2 and TRBJ2-7; TRBD1 matches 8 bases. This CDR3 comprises 13 residues. The trim removed 5 bases at V and 6 bases at J, leaving 6 bases unmatched. Germline CDR1 reads SGHTA; CDR2 reads FQGNSA. CDR3 in DNA: TGTGCCAGCAGCCCATCGACAGGGGTCGAGCAGTACTTC. As protein: CASSPSTGVEQYF.